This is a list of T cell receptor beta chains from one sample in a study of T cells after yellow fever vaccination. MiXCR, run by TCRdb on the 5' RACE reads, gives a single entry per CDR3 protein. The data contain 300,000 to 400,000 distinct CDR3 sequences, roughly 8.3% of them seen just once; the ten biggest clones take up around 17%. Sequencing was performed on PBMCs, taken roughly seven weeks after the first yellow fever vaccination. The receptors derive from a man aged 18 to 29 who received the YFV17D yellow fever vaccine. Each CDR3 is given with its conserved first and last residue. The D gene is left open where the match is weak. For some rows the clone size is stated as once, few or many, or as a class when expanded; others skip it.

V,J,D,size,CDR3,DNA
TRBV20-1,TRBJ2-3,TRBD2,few,CSAGTLAGATQVEQYF,TGCAGTGCTGGGACTCTAGCGGGGGCCACCCAGGTGGAGCAGTATTTT
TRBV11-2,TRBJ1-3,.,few,CASSLNTVAVSSGNTIYF,TGTGCCAGCAGCTTGAACACGGTTGCTGTTAGCTCTGGAAACACCATATATTTT
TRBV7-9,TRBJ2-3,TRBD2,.,CASTEWVSGEYTQYF,TGTGCCAGCACCGAATGGGTTAGCGGGGAGTATACGCAGTATTTT
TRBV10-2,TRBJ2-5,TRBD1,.,CASSEPAQGGGETQYF,TGCGCCAGCAGTGAGCCAGCACAGGGGGGAGGAGAGACCCAGTACTTC
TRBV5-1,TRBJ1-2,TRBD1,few,CASSGGQGTDGYTF,TGCGCCAGCAGCGGCGGACAGGGGACTGATGGCTACACCTTC
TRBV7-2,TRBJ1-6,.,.,CASSLTGDSPLHF,TGTGCCAGCAGCTTGACAGGCGATTCACCCCTCCACTTT
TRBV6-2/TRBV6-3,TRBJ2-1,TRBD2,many,CASSYSPSGGIYNEQFF,TGTGCCAGCAGTTACAGCCCTAGCGGGGGGATATACAATGAGCAGTTCTTC
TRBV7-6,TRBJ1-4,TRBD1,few,CASSLAIRDRNEKLFF,TGTGCCAGCAGCTTAGCGATCCGGGACAGGAATGAAAAACTGTTTTTT
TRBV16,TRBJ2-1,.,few,CASSQAGGFVPNEQFF,TGTGCCAGCAGCCAGGCCGGCGGTTTCGTTCCCAATGAGCAGTTCTTC
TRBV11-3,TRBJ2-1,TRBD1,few,CASSLGVRQGNEQFF,TGTGCCAGCAGCTTAGGAGTGAGACAGGGCAATGAGCAGTTCTTC
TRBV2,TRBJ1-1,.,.,CASIGGGLNTEAFF,TGTGCCAGCATCGGGGGGGGGTTGAACACTGAAGCTTTCTTT
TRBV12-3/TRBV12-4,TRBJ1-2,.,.,CASSLGLNPVSGYTF,TGTGCCAGCAGTCTCGGTCTTAACCCCGTCTCTGGCTACACCTTC
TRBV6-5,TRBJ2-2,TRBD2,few,CASSSSGGQNTGELFF,TGTGCCAGCAGTTCCAGCGGGGGCCAGAACACCGGGGAGCTGTTTTTT
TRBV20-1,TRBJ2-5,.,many,CSAPWGGGETQYF,TGCAGTGCCCCCTGGGGGGGCGGGGAGACCCAGTACTTC
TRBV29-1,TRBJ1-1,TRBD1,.,CSVSPGQGVTEAFF,TGCAGCGTTTCCCCGGGACAGGGCGTCACTGAAGCTTTCTTT
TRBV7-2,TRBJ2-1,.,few,CASSLGTSYNEQFF,TGTGCCAGCAGCTTAGGGACCAGCTACAATGAGCAGTTCTTC